This paragraph reports one T cell receptor beta chain. The antigen is not known. In preparing the TRB cDNA libraries, 5' RACE with UMI labels was used. With the 5' RACE reads reprocessed, TCRdb shows one record per CDR3 protein and no DNA. The sample table includes about 40,000 distinct CDR3 sequences. This sample is drawn from a study of CXCR3-negative and CXCR3-positive naive CD8 T cells. Study summary: Per library, roughly 1.4 +/- 0.3 million reads; about 135 million TRB reads overall.

CDR3 length equals 14 residues. From germline, CDR1 is MNHEY and CDR2 SVGEGT. Every subset of CD8+ T cells was sorted in triplicate at fewer than 350,000 cells each. Findings of the study overall: Memory CD8+ cells showed much lower diversity, while both naive subsets displayed comparably high diversity. The TRBV-TRBJ usage of naive CXCR3-negative and CXCR3-positive cells was similar, but that of memory cells differed.

This TCR came from a human donor in good health. Some clones in this sample may be carry-over from other donors' samples. Input material: memory CD8+ T cells from blood. The chain joins TRBV6-2 or TRBV6-3 to TRBJ2-7; TCRdb gives TRBD1 as the D gene, but with no DNA this cannot be confirmed. The CDR3 sequence: CASSYQGQSYEQYF.